These 3 T cell receptor beta chains were sequenced from one sample in a study of blood T cells in healthy people across ages. A sample-barcoded 5' primer and a J-beta primer mix were used in a second PCR of roughly 6 to 12 cycles. TCRdb re-analysed the 5' RACE reads in MiXCR, keeping a single row per CDR3 protein. The sample carries about 720,000 distinct CDR3 sequences, about 20% recorded once. The specimen sequenced was blood. Source of these receptors: a man between 65 and 85 years old in good health.

This clonotype was counted a few times. The rearrangement joins TRBV4-2 to TRBJ1-2; weak D call: TRBD1 (5 bases). Trimming took off 2 bases at V and 4 bases at J, with 14 bases between the two ends. The germline CDR1 and CDR2 sequences are LGHNA and YNFKEQ. CDR3 length: 15 amino acids. CDR3 sequence (DNA): TGTGCCAGCAGCCAAAGGCAGGGAGATCTCTATGGCTACACCTTC. Amino acid sequence: CASSQRQGDLYGYTF.

This chain uses TRBV20-1 with TRBJ1-5; D gene uncertain. Looked up from germline, CDR1 is DFQATT and CDR2 is SNEGSKA (reference sequence). This CDR3 has 16 residues. V lost 0 bases and J 0 bases, leaving 12 bases between the germline ends. CDR3 sequence (DNA): TGCAGTGCTAGAGAAGAACCCCTGTATAGCAATCAGCCCCAGCATTTT. Translating gives CSAREEPLYSNQPQHF.

V and J are TRBV5-1 and TRBJ2-1; perhaps TRBD2 as D (6 bases). The ends were cut back, 4 bases at V and 5 bases at J, with 16 bases in the middle. CDR1 SGHRS and CDR2 YFSETQ come from the germline V gene. This CDR3 is built from 15 residues. The CDR3 region is CASSVNRGTNNEQFF. CDR3 coding DNA: TGCGCCAGCAGCGTTAACCGGGGGACCAACAATGAGCAGTTCTTC.